What follows is one TCR beta chain and its context. One entry per CDR3 protein results from TCRdb running MiXCR on the 5' RACE reads. The repertoire holds about 400,000 distinct CDR3 sequences, approximately 10% seen once, with less than 20% in the top ten. With V trimmed by 7 bases and J by 9 bases, 7 bases remained unmatched. Germline assignment: CDR1 SQVTM and CDR2 ANQGSEA. The CDR3 is 12 residues long. The data are from a study of T cells after yellow fever vaccination. This sequence joins TRBV29-1 and TRBJ2-5; TRBD1 matches 11 bases. The clonotype comes from a man younger than 35 who received the YFV17D yellow fever vaccine. Sequenced material: PBMCs, taken on the day of the first yellow fever vaccination. CDR3 protein: CSAMGGQGAQYF. The CDR3 DNA is TGCAGCGCGATGGGGGGACAGGGGGCCCAGTACTTC.